Sequencing of this T cell receptor (beta chain) was carried out in a study of control samples from healthy donors and cancer patients. Germline V gene data show CDR1 as LGHDT and CDR2 as YNNKEL (reference sequence). V was clipped by 0 bases and J by 6 bases, with 12 bases between them. The length of the CDR3 is 15 residues. Sequencing used immunoSEQ multiplex PCR; TCRdb keeps in-frame clones, though not all of them. The table lists about 74,000 clones, 70% to 90% of them singletons, with more than 5.5% in the top ten. The rearrangement links TRBV3-1 (or the pseudogene TRBV3-2) to TRBJ1-5; D is uncertain. The clonotype originates from a woman aged 50 to 65 in good health. Material: blood. The CDR3 loop is CASSQDFGFGQPQHF. CDR3 in DNA: TGTGCCAGCAGCCAAGATTTCGGGTTCGGTCAGCCCCAGCATTTT.